The sequence of this TCR beta chain was determined in a study of CD8+CD57+ T cells in acquired aplastic anemia. About the research overall: Sorted CD4+ and CD8+ cell DNA averaged roughly 3.2 ug. CD4+ reads averaged about 10 million in healthy donors. Whole-study results and caveats: Researchers report that around 29 CD8+ CDR3 sequences appeared in both patients and controls. CD8+ Simpson's diversity showed no significant patient-control difference.

Genomic DNA acted as the template from which TCR beta VDJ combination and CDR3 sequence profiling were carried out. TCRdb reanalysed the reads using MiXCR and keeps one entry per CDR3 protein. The data contain around 400,000 distinct CDR3 sequences, just under 70% of them singletons. This clonotype came up a few times. What it binds is unknown. One end of the junction fails to match germline, which may point to a read error. CDR3 length: 13 amino acids. Germline CDR1 SGHAT, CDR2 FQDESV (reference sequence). The sequence derives from a human donor in good health, serving as a control. J is TRBJ1-2 and V is TRBV11-1; no firm D call. Sequencing was carried out using sorted CD4+, CD8+, or CD8+CD57+ T cells (not recorded which) from PBMCs. The CDR3: CASSLGGVYGYIF. CDR3 nucleotides: TGTGCCAGCAGCTTAGGAGGTGTCTATGGCTACATCTTC.